The entry that follows covers one TCR beta chain sequence. Its antigen is unknown. V gave up 5 bases and J gave up 3 bases, with 8 bases separating them. This CDR3 region has 12 residues. From germline, CDR1 is ENHRY and CDR2 SYGVKD. Sequencing used immunoSEQ multiplex PCR; TCRdb keeps in-frame clones, though not all of them. The data hold approximately 35,000 clones, with about 75% observed a single time. This record belongs to a study of regulatory and conventional T cells in RAG deficiency. General study points: Omenn patients showed >75% Treg-Tconv overlap and shorter CDR3 lengths. In Omenn syndrome, sorted "Tregs" may be peripherally activated cells.

Blood CD4+ CD25-low CD127-high conventional T cells supplied the genomic DNA template. This same sample was also taken into another study, of regulatory T cells. From that study: The PCR used 52 TRBV and 13 TRBJ primers.

The origin of this receptor is a human donor in good health. V and J are TRBV10-3 and TRBJ2-7; weak D call: TRBD1 (6 bases). Sequences were obtained from CD4+ effector T cells sorted from blood. The CDR3: CAISSDSYEQYF. For the CDR3, the DNA is TGTGCCATCAGTTCGGACAGCTACGAGCAGTACTTC.